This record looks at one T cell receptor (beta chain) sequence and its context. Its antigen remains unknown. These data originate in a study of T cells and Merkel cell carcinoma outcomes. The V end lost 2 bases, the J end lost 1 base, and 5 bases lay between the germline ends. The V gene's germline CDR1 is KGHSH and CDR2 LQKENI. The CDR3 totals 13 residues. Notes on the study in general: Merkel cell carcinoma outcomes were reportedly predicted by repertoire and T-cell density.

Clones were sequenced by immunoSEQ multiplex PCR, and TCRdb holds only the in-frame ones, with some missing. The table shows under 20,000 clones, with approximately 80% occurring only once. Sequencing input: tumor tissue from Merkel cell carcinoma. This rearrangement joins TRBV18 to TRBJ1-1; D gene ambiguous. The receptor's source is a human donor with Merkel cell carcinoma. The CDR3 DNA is TGTGCCAGCTCACCATTACGGAACACTGAAGCTTTCTTT. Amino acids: CASSPLRNTEAFF.